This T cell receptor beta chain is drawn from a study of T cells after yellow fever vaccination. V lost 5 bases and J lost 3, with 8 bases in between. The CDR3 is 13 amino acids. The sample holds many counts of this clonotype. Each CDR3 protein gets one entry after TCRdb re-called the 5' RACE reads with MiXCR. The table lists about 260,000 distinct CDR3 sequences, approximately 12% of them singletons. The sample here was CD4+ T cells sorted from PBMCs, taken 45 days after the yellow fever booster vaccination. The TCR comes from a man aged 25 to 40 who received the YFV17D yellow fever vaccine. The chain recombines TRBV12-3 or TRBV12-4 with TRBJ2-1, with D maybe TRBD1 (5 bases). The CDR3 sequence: CASSQQDYNEQFF. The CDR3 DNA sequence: TGTGCCAGCAGTCAACAGGACTACAATGAGCAGTTCTTC.